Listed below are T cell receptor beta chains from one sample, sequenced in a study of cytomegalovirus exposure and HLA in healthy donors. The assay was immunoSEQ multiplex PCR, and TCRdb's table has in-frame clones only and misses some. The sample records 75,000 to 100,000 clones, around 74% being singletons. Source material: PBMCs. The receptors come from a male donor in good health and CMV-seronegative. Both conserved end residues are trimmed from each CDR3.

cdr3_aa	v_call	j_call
ASSFATSRTYEQY	TRBV6-6	TRBJ2-7
AWSTGGYEQY	TRBV30	TRBJ2-7
ASSERQGYEQY	TRBV7-6	TRBJ2-7
ASRVPGGEKLF	TRBV25-1	TRBJ1-4
SVEMVRGTDTQY	TRBV29-1	TRBJ2-3
ASSGSLGWEQY	TRBV9	TRBJ2-7
SVRTGREQY	TRBV20-1	TRBJ2-7
ASSLRSGQADYEQY	TRBV5-1	TRBJ2-7
ASSTIGQSNQPQH	TRBV19	TRBJ1-5
ARNQPGINYGYT	TRBV2	TRBJ1-2
ASSRTGASSYEQY	TRBV2	TRBJ2-7
ASSQGGLRSYEQY	TRBV25-1	TRBJ2-7
ASSLGRRTYEQY	TRBV27	TRBJ2-7
ASSPPQKSGGYT	TRBV7-2	TRBJ1-2
AWSNGGFYEQY	TRBV30	TRBJ2-7